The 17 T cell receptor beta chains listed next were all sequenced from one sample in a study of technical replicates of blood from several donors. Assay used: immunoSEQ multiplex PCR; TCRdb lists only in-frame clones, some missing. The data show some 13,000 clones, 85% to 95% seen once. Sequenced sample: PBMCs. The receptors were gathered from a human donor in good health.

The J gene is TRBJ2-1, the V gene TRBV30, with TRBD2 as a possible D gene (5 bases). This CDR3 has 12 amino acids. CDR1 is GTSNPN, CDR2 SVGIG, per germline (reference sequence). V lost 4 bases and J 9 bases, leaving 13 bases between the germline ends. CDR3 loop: CAWTGLAIEQFF. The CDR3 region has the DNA TGTGCCTGGACCGGCCTAGCTATTGAGCAGTTCTTC.

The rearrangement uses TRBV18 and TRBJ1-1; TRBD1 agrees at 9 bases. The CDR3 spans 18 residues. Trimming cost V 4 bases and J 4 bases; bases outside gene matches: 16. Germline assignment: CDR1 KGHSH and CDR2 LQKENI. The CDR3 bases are TGTGCCAGCTCACTCACGGTCGGGACAGGGAAGTTGGGCACTGAAGCTTTCTTT. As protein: CASSLTVGTGKLGTEAFF.

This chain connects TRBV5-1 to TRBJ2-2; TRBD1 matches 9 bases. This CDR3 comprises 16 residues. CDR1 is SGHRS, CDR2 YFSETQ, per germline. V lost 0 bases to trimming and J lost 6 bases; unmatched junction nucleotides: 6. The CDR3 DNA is TGCGCCAGCAGCTTGGGCGGGACAGGGTTAGCCGGGGAGCTGTTTTTT. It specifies CASSLGGTGLAGELFF.

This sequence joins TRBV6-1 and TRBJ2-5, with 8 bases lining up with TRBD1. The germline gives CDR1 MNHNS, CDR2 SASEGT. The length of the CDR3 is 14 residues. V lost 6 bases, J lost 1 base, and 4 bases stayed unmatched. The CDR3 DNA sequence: TGTGCCAGCAGCTCGGGACAGGTCCAAGAGACCCAGTACTTC. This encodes CASSSGQVQETQYF.

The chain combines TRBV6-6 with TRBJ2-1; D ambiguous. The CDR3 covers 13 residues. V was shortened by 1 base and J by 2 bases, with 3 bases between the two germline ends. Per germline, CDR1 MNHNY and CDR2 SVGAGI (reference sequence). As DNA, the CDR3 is TGTGCCAGCAGTTACTACACCTACAATGAGCAGTTCTTC. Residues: CASSYYTYNEQFF.

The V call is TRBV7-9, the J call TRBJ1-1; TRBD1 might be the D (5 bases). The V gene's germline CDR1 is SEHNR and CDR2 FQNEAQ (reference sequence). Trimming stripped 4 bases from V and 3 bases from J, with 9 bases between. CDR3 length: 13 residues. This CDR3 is CASSWGGDTEAFF. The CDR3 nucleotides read TGTGCCAGCAGCTGGGGGGGGGACACTGAAGCTTTCTTT.

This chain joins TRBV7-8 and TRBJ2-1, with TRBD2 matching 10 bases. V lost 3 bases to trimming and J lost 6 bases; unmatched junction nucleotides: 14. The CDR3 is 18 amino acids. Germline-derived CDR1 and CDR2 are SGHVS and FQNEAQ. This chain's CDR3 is CASSFGFLSGRALNEQFF. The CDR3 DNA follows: TGTGCCAGCAGCTTCGGATTCTTGAGCGGGAGGGCCCTCAATGAGCAGTTCTTC.

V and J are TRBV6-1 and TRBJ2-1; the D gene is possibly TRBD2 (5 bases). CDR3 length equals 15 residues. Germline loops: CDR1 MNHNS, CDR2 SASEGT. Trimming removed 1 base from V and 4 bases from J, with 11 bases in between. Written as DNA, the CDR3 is TGTGCCAGCAGTGAAGAAGCGGAGGTTTACAATGAGCAGTTCTTC. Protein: CASSEEAEVYNEQFF.

In DNA, the CDR3 is TGTGCCAGCAGCCAGCCTAGTGGGGGGATGAGCTCCTACAATGAGCAGTTCTTC. Its protein is CASSQPSGGMSSYNEQFF. The rearrangement links TRBV4-2 to TRBJ2-1; maybe TRBD2 (6 bases). V was pared by 3 bases and J by 0 bases, with 18 bases between. The CDR3 is 18 residues long. Germline lookup yields CDR1 LGHNA and CDR2 YNFKEQ.

DNA for the CDR3: TGTGCCAGCAGCCTATGGACAGGACGGACTGAAGCTTTCTTT. Its translation is CASSLWTGRTEAFF. The chain is built from TRBV5-4 and TRBJ1-1, with 7 bases fitting TRBD1. V trimming: 4 bases; J trimming: 5 bases; junction bases outside the gene matches: 8. The CDR3 spans 14 residues. Looked up from germline, CDR1 is SGHNT and CDR2 is YYREEE (reference sequence).

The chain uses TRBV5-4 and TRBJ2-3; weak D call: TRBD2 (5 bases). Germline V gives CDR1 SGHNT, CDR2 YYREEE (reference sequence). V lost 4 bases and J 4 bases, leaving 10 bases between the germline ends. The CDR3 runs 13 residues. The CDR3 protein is CASSRTEADTQYF. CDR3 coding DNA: TGTGCCAGCAGCAGGACGGAGGCAGATACGCAGTATTTT.

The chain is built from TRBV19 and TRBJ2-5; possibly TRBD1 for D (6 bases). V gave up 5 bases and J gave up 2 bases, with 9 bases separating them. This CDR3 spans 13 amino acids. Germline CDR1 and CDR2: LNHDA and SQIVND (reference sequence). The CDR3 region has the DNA TGTGCCAGTAGTGTCGGACAGCAAGAGACCCAGTACTTC. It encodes CASSVGQQETQYF.

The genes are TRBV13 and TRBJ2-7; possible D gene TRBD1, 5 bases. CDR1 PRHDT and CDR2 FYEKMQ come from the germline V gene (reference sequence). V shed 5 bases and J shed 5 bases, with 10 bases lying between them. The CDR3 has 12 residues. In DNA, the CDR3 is TGTGCCAGCAGCATCGAAGGGGACGAGCAGTACTTC. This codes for CASSIEGDEQYF.

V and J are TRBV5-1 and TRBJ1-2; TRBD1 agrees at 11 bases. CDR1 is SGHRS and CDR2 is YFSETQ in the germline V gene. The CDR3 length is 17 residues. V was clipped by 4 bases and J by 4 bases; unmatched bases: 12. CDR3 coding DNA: TGCGCCAGCAGCCCCGGGACAGGGGGTCCTTTAGTCTATGGCTACACCTTC. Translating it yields CASSPGTGGPLVYGYTF.

The CDR3 DNA reads as TGTGCCAGTAGCACCGAGGGGACACCCAAAGAGACCCAGTACTTC. Its protein is CASSTEGTPKETQYF. The chain joins TRBV19 to TRBJ2-5; D possibly corresponds to TRBD1 (6 bases). The CDR3 loop spans 15 amino acids. The V gene lost 6 bases and the J gene lost 3 bases, with 17 bases spanning the gap. Germline values: CDR1 LNHDA, CDR2 SQIVND (reference sequence).

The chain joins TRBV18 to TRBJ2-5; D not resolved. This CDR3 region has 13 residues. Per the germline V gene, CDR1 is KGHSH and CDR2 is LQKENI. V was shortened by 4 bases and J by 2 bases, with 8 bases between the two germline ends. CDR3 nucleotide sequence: TGTGCCAGCTCACTCGGTGAACAAGAGACCCAGTACTTC. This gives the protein CASSLGEQETQYF.

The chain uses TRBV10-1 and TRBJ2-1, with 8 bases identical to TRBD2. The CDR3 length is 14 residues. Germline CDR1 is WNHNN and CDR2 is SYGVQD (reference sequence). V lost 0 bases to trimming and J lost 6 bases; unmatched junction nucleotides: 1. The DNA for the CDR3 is TGCGCCAGCAGTGAGTCGGCGGGAGGCAATGAGCAGTTCTTC. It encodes CASSESAGGNEQFF.